The 28 T cell receptor beta chains listed next were all sequenced from one sample in a study of lymphopenia after photon versus proton radiotherapy. Profiled with immunoSEQ multiplex PCR; TCRdb holds only in-frame clones, not every one. In the table there are under 65,000 clones, about 88% of which are singletons. The sequencing used peripheral blood, collected from a patient treated with proton-based radiotherapy. These receptors were collected from a man between 60 and 75 years old with pancreatic cancer.

The rearrangement links TRBV6-5 to TRBJ2-2, with D unclear. In germline, CDR1 is MNHEY, CDR2 SVGAGI. The CDR3 has 12 amino acids. V gave up 5 bases and J gave up 5 bases, with 6 bases separating them. For the CDR3, the DNA is TGTGCCAGCAGTAGGTTGACCGGGGAGCTGTTTTTT. Encoded protein: CASSRLTGELFF.

This rearrangement joins TRBV27 to TRBJ2-7, with D possibly matching TRBD1 (7 bases). The CDR3 is made up of 14 amino acids. Trimming shortened V by 5 bases and J by 2 bases, and 13 bases separated the two germline ends. Germline lookup yields CDR1 MNHEY and CDR2 SMNVEV (reference sequence). The DNA for the CDR3 is TGTGCCAGCAGTCCCAGGGGGGCCACCTACGAGCAGTACTTC. Translating it yields CASSPRGATYEQYF.

The rearrangement uses TRBV18 and TRBJ2-1, with D possibly TRBD1 on 6 matching bases. V was trimmed by 1 base and J by 2 bases, leaving 6 bases between them. The CDR3 is made up of 14 amino acids. Germline CDR1 reads KGHSH; CDR2 reads LQKENI. As DNA, the CDR3 is TGTGCCAGCTCACCACAGGGGGCCTACAATGAGCAGTTCTTC. Its protein product is CASSPQGAYNEQFF.

This clone appeared a single time. This sequence joins TRBV5-6 and TRBJ2-5; no definite D call. Per the germline V gene, CDR1 is SGHDT and CDR2 is YYEEEE. Trimming shortened V by 1 base and J by 3 bases, and 7 bases separated the two germline ends. The CDR3 totals 13 residues. CDR3 DNA: TGTGCCAGCAGCTTGTACGGAGAAGAGACCCAGTACTTC. It codes for CASSLYGEETQYF.

This rearrangement joins TRBV18 to TRBJ2-3; D is unclear. Trimming pared 4 bases from V and 4 bases from J, leaving 9 bases between. The V gene's germline CDR1 is KGHSH and CDR2 LQKENI. This CDR3 contains 13 residues. The CDR3 DNA is TGTGCCAGCTCACTGGCCGGCTCAGATACGCAGTATTTT. Protein sequence: CASSLAGSDTQYF.

This clone was counted between two and nine times. V is TRBV4-3 and J is TRBJ1-2, with D hard to call. CDR1 is LGHNA, CDR2 YSLEER, per germline. CDR3 size: 14 residues. Trimming cost V 0 bases and J 8 bases, with 13 bases left between them. The CDR3 loop is CASSQDARPLGYTF. CDR3 coding DNA: TGCGCCAGCAGCCAAGATGCCAGACCGCTGGGCTACACCTTC.

This chain connects TRBV4-2 to TRBJ1-1, with D possibly TRBD1 on 6 matching bases. Germline CDR1 reads LGHNA; CDR2 reads YNFKEQ. The ends were cut back, 1 base at V and 0 bases at J, with 9 bases in the middle. The CDR3 contains 15 residues. CDR3 sequence: CASSQAGGMNTEAFF. The CDR3 nucleotides read TGTGCCAGCAGCCAAGCGGGGGGCATGAACACTGAAGCTTTCTTT.

This rearrangement joins TRBV18 to TRBJ2-1; D is unclear. V dropped 3 bases and J dropped 0 bases, with 12 bases sitting between them. CDR3 length: 16 amino acids. Germline-derived CDR1 and CDR2 are KGHSH and LQKENI. CDR3 loop: CASSPYRSSSYNEQFF. The CDR3 DNA reads TGTGCCAGCTCACCCTACAGAAGCAGCTCCTACAATGAGCAGTTCTTC.

The chain has TRBV6-6 and TRBJ2-7; 7 bases agree with TRBD2. There are 13 residues in the CDR3. The germline V gene has CDR1 MNHNY and CDR2 SVGAGI (reference sequence). V shed 7 bases and J 6 bases; nucleotides not matched to a gene: 9. The CDR3 region has the DNA TGTGCCAGCAACACCTGGGGGGGTTCCGAGCAGTACTTC. This gives the protein CASNTWGGSEQYF.

J is TRBJ2-3 and V is TRBV13; TRBD2 agrees at 11 bases. V shed 5 bases and J 1 base; nucleotides not matched to a gene: 11. Germline CDR1 reads PRHDT; CDR2 reads FYEKMQ (reference sequence). CDR3 length: 18 amino acids. The CDR3 sequence: CASSRRASGRLRTDTQYF. The CDR3 DNA reads as TGTGCCAGCAGCCGTAGGGCTAGCGGGAGGCTTCGCACAGATACGCAGTATTTT.

The chain employs TRBV18 and TRBJ1-5; a possible D gene is TRBD1 (5 bases). Looked up from germline, CDR1 is KGHSH and CDR2 is LQKENI. There are 16 residues in the CDR3. Trimming pared 1 base from V and 2 bases from J, leaving 12 bases between. Here the CDR3 reads CASSPLGGSGNQPQHF. DNA of the CDR3: TGTGCCAGCTCACCACTGGGGGGTTCGGGCAATCAGCCCCAGCATTTT.

The chain employs TRBV6-5 and TRBJ2-2; no firm D call. This CDR3 is 14 amino acids long. Germline V gene lookup returns CDR1 MNHEY and CDR2 SVGAGI. Trimming removed 2 bases from V and 1 base from J, with 5 bases in between. CDR3 sequence: CASSYELNTGELFF. CDR3 sequence (DNA): TGTGCCAGCAGTTACGAGTTGAACACCGGGGAGCTGTTTTTT.

The CDR3 DNA is TGCGCCACCGTGGGACAGACATACAATGAGCAGTTCTTC. Protein sequence: CATVGQTYNEQFF. The rearrangement links TRBV10-2 to TRBJ2-1; the match to TRBD1 covers 7 bases. Per germline, CDR1 WSHSY and CDR2 SAAADI. The junction had 7 bases not matched to a gene; V was cut back by 10 bases and J by 4 bases. The CDR3 is made up of 13 amino acids.

The chain carries TRBV27 and TRBJ2-5, with 9 bases matching TRBD1. Germline CDR1 reads MNHEY; CDR2 reads SMNVEV (reference sequence). The CDR3 is 15 amino acids. V gave up 2 bases and J gave up 11 bases; unmatched junction bases: 12. CDR3 bases: TGTGCCAGCAGTTTAGCAGGGACAGGGAGGGGGGAGCAGTACTTC. It specifies CASSLAGTGRGEQYF.

The V and J genes are TRBV19 and TRBJ2-2, with 8 positions matching TRBD2. The trim removed 6 bases at V and 4 bases at J, leaving 4 bases unmatched. The CDR3 has 14 residues. Per the germline V gene, CDR1 is LNHDA and CDR2 is SQIVND (reference sequence). The CDR3 region is CASSGRDPTGELFF. Written as DNA, the CDR3 is TGTGCCAGTAGCGGGAGGGATCCCACCGGGGAGCTGTTTTTT.

Concerning this clone: The junction and the germline gene differ at one end; a read error may be behind it. The CDR3 region is CASSLGGTPYF. CDR3 DNA sequence: TGTGCCAGCAGCTTAGGAGGGACCCCGTACTTC. This chain links TRBV7-8 with TRBJ2-5; D tentatively fits TRBD1 or TRBD2 (5 bases each). This CDR3 is built from 11 residues. The germline V gene encodes CDR1 SGHVS and CDR2 FQNEAQ.

The chain joins TRBV7-2 to TRBJ1-2; the D is unclear. The CDR3 is 13 amino acids. Germline V lookup: CDR1 SGHTA, CDR2 FQGNSA. V was cut by 2 bases and J by 2 bases, with 6 bases left in between. The CDR3 bases are TGTGCCAGCAGCTTATCGCTAAACTATGGCTACACCTTC. This encodes CASSLSLNYGYTF.

This sequence joins TRBV27 and TRBJ2-1, with TRBD1 matching over 9 bases. The V and J ends lost 7 bases and 8 bases, in that order; junction bases with no gene match: 18. This CDR3 region has 17 residues. Germline values: CDR1 MNHEY, CDR2 SMNVEV (reference sequence). CDR3 in DNA: TGTGCCAGCACCATCAAGCCCGGGACAGGGTTGTTGGATGAGCAGTTCTTC. Its protein product is CASTIKPGTGLLDEQFF.

The chain carries TRBV6-5 and TRBJ1-2, with a weak D call TRBD1 (5 bases). The V end lost 6 bases, the J end lost 6 bases, and 14 bases lay between the germline ends. Germline V gene sequence: CDR1 MNHEY, CDR2 SVGAGI. CDR3 length equals 13 residues. In DNA, the CDR3 is TGTGCCAGCAGCCCCTCCAGGGTCCATGGCTACACCTTC. Protein sequence: CASSPSRVHGYTF.

This chain joins TRBV13 and TRBJ2-1; 7 nucleotides align to TRBD2. CDR3 length equals 15 residues. V lost 6 bases, J lost 0 bases, and 5 bases stayed unmatched. Germline CDR1 and CDR2: PRHDT and FYEKMQ (reference sequence). DNA for the CDR3: TGTGCCAGCAGAGCAACTAGCGCCTCCTACAATGAGCAGTTCTTC. Translated, it gives CASRATSASYNEQFF.

The gene calls are TRBV7-9 and TRBJ2-5; TRBD2 might be the D (6 bases). This CDR3 comprises 13 residues. The V end was cut by 7 bases, the J end by 3 bases, with 12 bases between. Germline CDR1 and CDR2: SEHNR and FQNEAQ (reference sequence). The CDR3 reads CASTRGSKETQYF. The CDR3 coding sequence is TGTGCCAGCACCCGGGGGTCAAAAGAGACCCAGTACTTC. Variable domain in full (rest from reference TRBV7-9 and TRBJ2-5): DTGVSQNPRHKITKRGQNVTFRCDPISEHNRLYWYRQTLGQGPEFLTYFQNEAQLEKSRLLSDRFSAERPKGSFSTLEIQRTEQGDSAMYLCASTRGSKETQYFGPGTRLLVL.

The chain has TRBV7-8 and TRBJ1-3; D is ambiguous. The V end was cut by 4 bases, the J end by 5 bases, with 12 bases between. Germline CDR1 and CDR2: SGHVS and FQNEAQ. The CDR3 is 14 residues long. CDR3 amino acids: CASSSGPTRNTIYF. In nucleotides, the CDR3 is TGTGCCAGCAGCTCAGGCCCGACAAGAAACACCATATATTTT.

The CDR3 protein is CAWSSLDTQYF. The CDR3 region has the DNA TGTGCCTGGAGTTCCCTGGATACGCAGTATTTT. The chain couples TRBV30 to TRBJ2-3; no firm D call. Germline V gene data show CDR1 as GTSNPN and CDR2 as SVGIG (reference sequence). Trimming took 2 bases from V and 6 from J, leaving 6 bases between them. The CDR3 contains 11 residues.

This clone was found a few times. J is TRBJ2-7 and V is TRBV9; D not certain. The CDR3 runs 13 residues. The germline CDR1 and CDR2 sequences are SGDLS and YYNGEE. The ends were cut back, 0 bases at V and 3 bases at J, with 7 bases in the middle. The CDR3 DNA is TGTGCCAGCAGCGTAGATATAGGCTACGAGCAGTACTTC. This gives the protein CASSVDIGYEQYF.

The chain has TRBV7-3 and TRBJ2-3; D is perhaps TRBD1 or TRBD2 (5 bases each). The CDR3 contains 13 residues. Germline V gene sequence: CDR1 SGHTA, CDR2 FQGTGA. The V end was cut by 8 bases, the J end by 7 bases, with 16 bases between. CDR3 coding DNA: TGTGCCAGCGCCTCGGGGCTTGCGAATACGCAGTATTTT. Its protein is CASASGLANTQYF.

V usage is TRBV28 and J usage is TRBJ2-6; D unresolved. This CDR3 spans 17 amino acids. In germline, CDR1 is MDHEN, CDR2 SYDVKM. Trimming stripped 7 bases from V and 3 bases from J, with 19 bases between. The CDR3 DNA is TGTGCCAGCAAGAAGCTGGTATGGGGTGATGGGGCCAACGTCCTGACTTTC. Residues: CASKKLVWGDGANVLTF.

The chain is built from TRBV5-1 and TRBJ1-1, with D unresolved. The length of the CDR3 is 13 residues. Per the germline V gene, CDR1 is SGHRS and CDR2 is YFSETQ. The V gene lost 0 bases and the J gene lost 1 base, with 4 bases spanning the gap. CDR3 nucleotide sequence: TGCGCCAGCAGCTTGGAACAGAACACTGAAGCTTTCTTT. Translated, it gives CASSLEQNTEAFF. Filled out from reference TRBV5-1 and TRBJ1-1, the complete variable domain reads KAGVTQTPRYLIKTRGQQVTLSCSPISGHRSVSWYQQTPGQGLQFLFEYFSETQRNKGNFPGRFSGRQFSNSRSEMNVSTLELGDSALYLCASSLEQNTEAFFGQGTRLTVV.

The chain employs TRBV6-5 and TRBJ2-2; D unclear. Germline V gives CDR1 MNHEY, CDR2 SVGAGI. Trimming took off 3 bases at V and 5 bases at J, with 4 bases between the two ends. The CDR3 contains 12 residues. DNA for the CDR3: TGTGCCAGCAGTTATAGAACCGGGGAGCTGTTTTTT. Protein sequence: CASSYRTGELFF.